A single sample gave rise to the 14 T cell receptor beta chains below, sequenced in a study of blood T cell repertoires in COVID-19. Repertoires were generated with immunoSEQ multiplex PCR, while TCRdb's copy carries only in-frame clones and drops some. The sample contains about 160,000 clones, approximately 81% of which appear only once. Material: peripheral blood. These receptors came from a human donor with acute or convalescent COVID-19. The donor label of this sample is uncertain.

This chain links TRBV19 with TRBJ2-1, with D perhaps TRBD2 (6 bases). From germline, CDR1 is LNHDA and CDR2 SQIVND (reference sequence). Trimming took 6 bases from V and 0 from J, leaving 15 bases between them. The CDR3 covers 16 residues. The DNA for the CDR3 is TGTGCCAGTAGCGGGACGTCTAGCGCCTCCTACAATGAGCAGTTCTTC. Its protein product is CASSGTSSASYNEQFF.

This clone was counted a single time. This chain links TRBV4-3 with TRBJ2-7; TRBD1 matches at 9 bases. This CDR3 contains 17 residues. The V gene end was trimmed by 2 bases and the J gene end by 3 bases; junction bases not matched to a gene: 11. Germline assignment: CDR1 LGHNA and CDR2 YSLEER. This CDR3 reads CASSQLVTGGDNYEQYF. The CDR3 bases are TGCGCCAGCAGCCAACTAGTCACAGGGGGCGATAACTACGAGCAGTACTTC.

The chain uses TRBV7-9 and TRBJ1-1; D might be TRBD1 (5 bases). Trimming pared 5 bases from V and 5 bases from J, leaving 15 bases between. Germline CDR1 and CDR2: SEHNR and FQNEAQ (reference sequence). The CDR3 covers 14 residues. The CDR3 region has the DNA TGTGCCAGCAGCCCGAGGCCGGGGGGTACTGAAGCTTTCTTT. Encoded protein: CASSPRPGGTEAFF.

The CDR3: CASSPSLAGEQYF. The CDR3 nucleotides are TGTGCCAGCAGCCCCTCATTAGCGGGGGAGCAGTACTTC. The genes are TRBV3-1 (or the pseudogene TRBV3-2) and TRBJ2-7, with 8 bases matching TRBD2. J lost 7 bases, V lost 4 bases, and 6 bases had no gene match. Per germline, CDR1 LGHDT and CDR2 YNNKEL (reference sequence). The CDR3 has 13 residues.

J is TRBJ1-4 and V is TRBV27, with D perhaps matching TRBD1 (6 bases). Trimming stripped 5 bases from V and 14 bases from J, with 15 bases between. Looked up from germline, CDR1 is MNHEY and CDR2 is SMNVEV (reference sequence). CDR3 length equals 12 residues. Written as DNA, the CDR3 is TGTGCCAGCAGTAAACCGGGACAACGGCTGTTTTTT. Translation gives CASSKPGQRLFF.

In its sample, this clone was seen once. V usage is TRBV4-3 and J usage is TRBJ2-1; maybe TRBD2 (6 bases). The CDR3 contains 13 residues. The V gene lost 0 bases and the J gene lost 7 bases, with 7 bases spanning the gap. The germline V gene has CDR1 LGHNA and CDR2 YSLEER. The CDR3 loop reads CASSQETSNEQFF. CDR3 nucleotides: TGCGCCAGCAGCCAAGAGACTAGTAATGAGCAGTTCTTC.

A few counts support this clone. The rearrangement links TRBV14 to TRBJ1-2, with D maybe TRBD1 (5 bases). Trimming removed 3 bases from V and 7 bases from J, with 12 bases in between. Germline V lookup: CDR1 SGHDN, CDR2 FVKESK. The CDR3 has 13 residues. Here the CDR3 DNA reads TGTGCCAGCAGCCAGAGGGGAGGATTTGGCTACACCTTC. It yields the protein CASSQRGGFGYTF.

The chain links TRBV12-3 or TRBV12-4 to TRBJ1-5; D not certain. The CDR3 runs 12 residues. V was clipped by 5 bases and J by 3 bases, with 5 bases between them. The CDR3 here is CASSPVNQPQHF. CDR3 coding DNA: TGTGCCAGCAGTCCCGTCAATCAGCCCCAGCATTTT.

This chain links TRBV28 with TRBJ1-2; 8 bases are a match to TRBD1. In germline, CDR1 is MDHEN, CDR2 SYDVKM. The junction had 19 bases not matched to a gene; V was cut back by 3 bases and J by 10 bases. The CDR3 length is 17 residues. The CDR3 DNA reads as TGTGCCAGCAGTTTGTGGGCCTCCCTTGGCAGGGGGCAATTCTACACCTTC. Encoded protein: CASSLWASLGRGQFYTF.

This chain joins TRBV6-2 or TRBV6-3 and TRBJ2-7, with a tentative D call TRBD1 (6 bases). Germline values: CDR1 MNHEY, CDR2 SVGEGT. The V end was cut by 2 bases, the J end by 7 bases, with 18 bases between. CDR3 length equals 15 residues. CDR3 protein: CASSYGQNSLWEQYF. The CDR3, as DNA: TGTGCCAGCAGTTACGGACAGAACAGCTTGTGGGAGCAGTACTTC.

The chain employs TRBV7-2 and TRBJ1-6; TRBD1 might be the D (5 bases). In germline, CDR1 is SGHTA, CDR2 FQGNSA. The CDR3 is 19 amino acids. Trimming cost V 1 base and J 0 bases, with 16 bases left between them. The CDR3 loop is CASSLVAHGGNSYNSPLHF. CDR3 DNA: TGTGCCAGCAGCTTAGTTGCACATGGGGGGAACTCCTATAATTCACCCCTCCACTTT.

This chain connects TRBV7-2 to TRBJ2-7; D is possibly TRBD2 (6 bases). CDR3 length equals 14 residues. The germline gives CDR1 SGHTA, CDR2 FQGNSA. Trimming pared 5 bases from V and 3 bases from J, leaving 14 bases between. This CDR3 reads CASSPRGLNYEQYF. The CDR3, as DNA: TGTGCCAGCAGCCCGCGGGGCCTAAACTACGAGCAGTACTTC.

This clone was recorded many times. This rearrangement joins TRBV29-1 to TRBJ1-2, with D unclear. CDR1 is SQVTM, CDR2 ANQGSEA, per germline. Trimming shortened V by 7 bases and J by 5 bases, and 14 bases separated the two germline ends. The CDR3 runs to 12 residues. CDR3 coding DNA: TGCAGCGCCACCCCGGAGAGGTATGGCTACACCTTC. Translating it yields CSATPERYGYTF.

V usage is TRBV7-3 and J usage is TRBJ2-7; D might be TRBD1 (6 bases). Germline assignment: CDR1 SGHTA and CDR2 FQGTGA. Between the trimmed V and J ends, which lost 4 bases and 6 bases, there was a span of 10 bases. The CDR3 extends over 12 amino acids. CDR3: CASSSGVGEQYF. The CDR3 nucleotides read TGTGCCAGCAGCTCAGGGGTGGGCGAGCAGTACTTC. Complete variable domain (other parts from reference TRBV7-3 and TRBJ2-7): GAGVSQTPSNKVTEKGKYVELRCDPISGHTALYWYRQSLGQGPEFLIYFQGTGAADDSGLPNDRFFAVRPEGSVSTLKIQRTERGDSAVYLCASSSGVGEQYFGPGTRLTVT.